Here is one T cell receptor beta chain with its context. Its matching antigen is unknown. This entry comes from a study of cytomegalovirus exposure and HLA in healthy donors. Regarding the study as a whole: A later look showed TCR association rates differing by HLA locus, highest for DRB1 and lowest for HLA-C. Productive rates of about 87% or about 30% were seen for most TCR beta V segments in an earlier analysis.

Looked up from germline, CDR1 is LGHNA and CDR2 is YSLEER. The CDR3 contains 16 residues. Trimming at V came to 0 bases and at J to 8 bases, leaving 9 bases not matched to a gene. A multiplex PCR was run with 60 Vbeta primers and 13 Jbeta primers. The repertoire was sequenced with immunoSEQ multiplex PCR; TCRdb's copy has only in-frame clones and lacks some. In total, the table holds around 52,000 clones. The specimen sequenced was PBMCs. This TCR derives from a man aged 40-49 years in good health and CMV-seropositive. The V and J genes are TRBV4-3 and TRBJ2-3; 9 bases line up with TRBD2. The CDR3 protein is CASSQDRGYSGGTQYF. CDR3 DNA sequence: TGCGCCAGCAGCCAAGATCGGGGATATAGCGGGGGTACGCAGTATTTT.